This TCR beta chain was observed in a study of identical twins. TCRdb ran MiXCR on the 5' RACE reads and lists one entry per CDR3 protein. The sample consists of more than 600,000 distinct CDR3 sequences, roughly 18% of them appearing once. This clonotype was seen a handful of times. This CDR3 has 12 residues. V lost 4 bases and J lost 7, with 7 bases in between. Per the germline V gene, CDR1 is LNHDA and CDR2 is SQIVND (reference sequence). The same sample was also studied in work on T cells expressing NK-cell markers.

Sequenced sample: PBMCs. The chain couples TRBV19 to TRBJ2-2, with D hard to call. The TCR originated in a young woman in good health. CDR3 region: CASSTFSGELFF. The CDR3 DNA follows: TGTGCCAGTAGTACGTTCAGCGGGGAGCTGTTTTTT.